The 29 T cell receptor beta chains below all came from one sample that was sequenced in a study of blood T cell repertoires in COVID-19. Only in-frame clones appear in the TCRdb table, and some are missing; sequencing was by immunoSEQ multiplex PCR. The sample lists 100,000 to 150,000 clones, roughly three quarters occurring once. The specimen was peripheral blood. These receptors all come from a human donor in a cohort sampled during active COVID-19.

The chain has TRBV7-8 and TRBJ2-2; the match to TRBD2 covers 9 bases. Germline CDR1 SGHVS, CDR2 FQNEAQ. The CDR3 is 17 amino acids. J lost 2 bases, V lost 3 bases, and 7 bases had no gene match. In nucleotides, the CDR3 is TGTGCCAGCAGCTTTCCTACTAGCGGGCATAACACCGGGGAGCTGTTTTTT. It specifies CASSFPTSGHNTGELFF.

A few counts support this clone. The chain combines TRBV25-1 with TRBJ1-3, with 7 positions matching TRBD1. Per the germline V gene, CDR1 is MGHDK and CDR2 is SYGVNS. This CDR3 region has 15 residues. With 4 bases clipped from V and 2 bases from J, the junction kept 5 bases outside the gene matches. The CDR3 spells CASSGYRGTGNTIYF. CDR3 DNA sequence: TGTGCCAGCAGTGGATACAGGGGCACTGGAAACACCATATATTTT. Using reference TRBV25-1 and TRBJ1-3 for the parts outside the CDR3, the full variable domain is EADIYQTPRYLVIGTGKKITLECSQTMGHDKMYWYQQDPGMELHLIHYSYGVNSTEKGDLSSESTVSRIRTEHFPLTLESARPSHTSQYLCASSGYRGTGNTIYFGEGSWLTVV.

This clone occurred once. The rearrangement uses TRBV14 and TRBJ2-1; D is possibly TRBD1 (5 bases). Deletions cut 1 base from V and 10 bases from J, with 5 bases between. Germline values: CDR1 SGHDN, CDR2 FVKESK. This CDR3 has 11 residues. The CDR3 protein is CASSQGTEQFF. For the CDR3, the DNA is TGTGCCAGCAGCCAAGGGACAGAGCAGTTCTTC.

J is TRBJ2-1 and V is TRBV4-1; D might be TRBD2 (7 bases). Germline assignment: CDR1 MGHRA and CDR2 YSYEKL. CDR3 size: 16 residues. Trimming removed 0 bases from V and 2 bases from J, with 11 bases in between. CDR3 nucleotides: TGCGCCAGCAGCCAAGATGGGGGGGGCCCCTACAATGAGCAGTTCTTC. This gives the protein CASSQDGGGPYNEQFF.

This chain connects TRBV24-1 to TRBJ2-2; 9 bases align to TRBD2. The CDR3 has 18 amino acids. Trimming cost V 1 base and J 5 bases; bases outside gene matches: 10. Germline V CDR1 and CDR2: KGHDR, SFDVKD. Here the CDR3 DNA reads TGTGCCACCAGTGATTTAGGTAGCGGGAGCGGTAGGACCGGGGAGCTGTTTTTT. Translating it yields CATSDLGSGSGRTGELFF.

The chain couples TRBV3-1 (or the pseudogene TRBV3-2) to TRBJ2-7; D unclear. Germline loops: CDR1 LGHDT, CDR2 YNNKEL (reference sequence). V was shortened by 1 base and J by 4 bases, with 2 bases between the two germline ends. The CDR3 is made up of 11 amino acids. CDR3 sequence (DNA): TGTGCCAGCAGCCAAGCGTACGAGCAGTACTTC. Protein: CASSQAYEQYF.

This clone was counted once. The rearrangement uses TRBV6-2 or TRBV6-3 and TRBJ1-2; D possibly corresponds to TRBD1 (5 bases). Germline V CDR1 and CDR2: MNHEY, SVGEGT. V was trimmed by 2 bases and J by 8 bases, leaving 9 bases between them. This CDR3 spans 12 amino acids. The CDR3 DNA reads as TGTGCCAGCAGTTACCCGCGGGGGGGCTACACCTTC. The encoded protein is CASSYPRGGYTF.

The rearrangement joins TRBV11-2 to TRBJ2-7; 8 nucleotides agree with TRBD1. With 5 bases clipped from V and 4 bases from J, the junction kept 7 bases outside the gene matches. This CDR3 contains 14 residues. Germline V gives CDR1 SGHAT, CDR2 FQNNGV. CDR3: CASSTRTGWYEQYF. In DNA form, the CDR3 reads TGTGCCAGCAGCACCCGGACAGGGTGGTACGAGCAGTACTTC.

The chain has TRBV30 and TRBJ1-4, with D maybe TRBD1 (5 bases). In germline, CDR1 is GTSNPN, CDR2 SVGIG (reference sequence). Trimming left V 7 bases short and J 2 bases short, with 8 bases between. CDR3 length: 12 residues. The CDR3 DNA follows: TGTGCCTCGGGACCGACTAATGAAAAACTGTTTTTT. This sequence encodes CASGPTNEKLFF.

This sequence joins TRBV11-2 and TRBJ2-1, with D possibly being TRBD2 (5 bases). V was clipped by 5 bases and J by 4 bases, with 15 bases between them. The CDR3 extends over 15 amino acids. Germline lookup yields CDR1 SGHAT and CDR2 FQNNGV. The CDR3 here is CASSPSGYLYNEQFF. CDR3 nucleotides: TGTGCCAGCAGCCCCAGCGGATACCTTTACAATGAGCAGTTCTTC.

The chain has TRBV6-5 and TRBJ2-7; 9 positions agree with TRBD1. The CDR3 is made up of 13 amino acids. In germline, CDR1 is MNHEY, CDR2 SVGAGI. Losses at the gene ends were 6 bases for V and 2 bases for J; bases not matched to a gene: 2. CDR3 in amino acids: CASRDRGTYEQYF. DNA for the CDR3: TGTGCCAGCAGGGACAGGGGAACCTACGAGCAGTACTTC.

At least ten counts were recorded for this clone. The J gene is TRBJ2-7, the V gene TRBV10-3, with D possibly being TRBD2 (6 bases). The CDR3 covers 13 residues. CDR1 and CDR2 from the germline V gene are ENHRY and SYGVKD. V was trimmed by 9 bases and J by 0 bases, leaving 12 bases between them. The CDR3 reads CAIASESSYEQYF. As DNA, the CDR3 is TGTGCCATAGCTAGCGAAAGCTCCTACGAGCAGTACTTC.

This clone was detected only once. This CDR3 is CASSFLPPGTGGDYEQYF. CDR3 coding DNA: TGTGCCAGCAGTTTTCTGCCCCCGGGGACAGGGGGCGACTACGAGCAGTACTTC. The chain carries TRBV28 and TRBJ2-7; TRBD1 matches at 12 bases. CDR1 MDHEN and CDR2 SYDVKM come from the germline V gene. The CDR3 totals 18 residues. With V trimmed by 3 bases and J by 3 bases, 12 bases remained unmatched.

This chain joins TRBV11-3 and TRBJ2-7; the match to TRBD2 covers 7 bases. The CDR3 extends over 13 amino acids. Germline-derived CDR1 and CDR2 are SGHNT and YENEEA. Trimming took 8 bases from V and 6 from J; bases not matched to a gene: 10. The CDR3 protein is CASSREPLGEQYF. CDR3 nucleotide sequence: TGTGCCAGCTCGCGGGAGCCCCTTGGCGAGCAGTACTTC.

The V gene is TRBV5-1, the J gene TRBJ1-3; 7 bases map to TRBD1. This CDR3 is 14 amino acids long. With 3 bases clipped from V and 4 bases from J, the junction kept 4 bases outside the gene matches. Germline CDR1 and CDR2: SGHRS and YFSETQ. CDR3 bases: TGCGCCAGCAGCTACATGACAGGGGGAAACACCATATATTTT. Amino acid sequence: CASSYMTGGNTIYF.

The J gene is TRBJ1-6, the V gene TRBV7-3; unclear D gene. Trimming took off 5 bases at V and 6 bases at J, with 14 bases between the two ends. Germline values: CDR1 SGHTA, CDR2 FQGTGA. The CDR3 spans 15 residues. DNA for the CDR3: TGTGCCAGCAGCCAAAGGGCGGGTACTAATTCACCCCTCCACTTT. Translating gives CASSQRAGTNSPLHF.

The chain links TRBV5-5 to TRBJ1-1; 7 positions match TRBD1. CDR3 length: 15 amino acids. CDR1 SGHKS and CDR2 YYEKEE come from the germline V gene (reference sequence). V dropped 4 bases and J dropped 0; count of bases not matched to a gene: 6. The CDR3 sequence: CASSDHRGLNTEAFF. Written as DNA, the CDR3 is TGTGCCAGCAGCGATCACAGGGGCCTGAACACTGAAGCTTTCTTT.

The chain links TRBV12-3 or TRBV12-4 to TRBJ2-5; 8 nucleotides align to TRBD1. The CDR3 is 13 amino acids. V dropped 6 bases and J dropped 5; count of bases not matched to a gene: 5. DNA of the CDR3: TGTGCCAGCAGCTCCGGACAGGGTGAGACCCAGTACTTC. It yields the protein CASSSGQGETQYF.

Only a few counts were recorded for this clone. V usage is TRBV30 and J usage is TRBJ1-1; no reliable D call. The germline V gene encodes CDR1 GTSNPN and CDR2 SVGIG (reference sequence). The V end lost 1 base, the J end lost 8 bases, and 8 bases lay between the germline ends. The CDR3 consists of 11 residues. The CDR3 nucleotides read TGTGCCTGGAGTGACCGGGTCGAAGCTTTCTTT. Translated, it gives CAWSDRVEAFF.

The gene calls are TRBV6-1 and TRBJ2-7; TRBD2 might be the D (6 bases). Trimming removed 1 base from V and 1 base from J, with 14 bases in between. The CDR3 is made up of 16 amino acids. CDR1 is MNHNS, CDR2 SASEGT, per germline. The CDR3 region has the DNA TGTGCCAGCAGTGAAGTCAAGCGGGCCTTGTCCTACGAGCAGTACTTC. It is translated as CASSEVKRALSYEQYF.

This clone came up a few times. The rearrangement links TRBV4-2 to TRBJ2-7; tentative D call: TRBD1 (6 bases). This CDR3 region has 16 residues. Deletions cut 1 base from V and 2 bases from J, with 15 bases between. Per germline, CDR1 LGHNA and CDR2 YNFKEQ. DNA of the CDR3: TGTGCCAGCAGCCAAGGGCCGGGTTGGGACACCTACGAGCAGTACTTC. Translation: CASSQGPGWDTYEQYF.

V and J are TRBV5-1 and TRBJ2-7, with D possibly TRBD2 on 5 matching bases. The CDR3 is 19 residues long. V shed 0 bases and J shed 5 bases, with 27 bases lying between them. Germline CDR1 is SGHRS and CDR2 is YFSETQ. CDR3 DNA sequence: TGCGCCAGCAGCTTGGACGTTCAGGACCGTCGAGGGCGGATCCACGAGCAGTACTTC. Protein sequence: CASSLDVQDRRGRIHEQYF. Looking up the rest from reference TRBV5-1 and TRBJ2-7 gives the full variable domain: KAGVTQTPRYLIKTRGQQVTLSCSPISGHRSVSWYQQTPGQGLQFLFEYFSETQRNKGNFPGRFSGRQFSNSRSEMNVSTLELGDSALYLCASSLDVQDRRGRIHEQYFGPGTRLTVT.

This clone occurred a few times. The CDR3 spells CASNQGNTEAFF. The CDR3 DNA follows: TGTGCCAGTAATCAGGGTAACACTGAAGCTTTCTTT. The chain employs TRBV19 and TRBJ1-1; perhaps TRBD1 as D (5 bases). Between the trimmed V and J ends, which lost 7 bases and 2 bases, there was a span of 8 bases. Germline CDR1 LNHDA, CDR2 SQIVND (reference sequence). The CDR3 contains 12 residues. Together with reference TRBV19 and TRBJ1-1, the CDR3 gives the full variable domain: DGGITQSPKYLFRKEGQNVTLSCEQNLNHDAMYWYRQDPGQGLRLIYYSQIVNDFQKGDIAEGYSVSREKKESFPLTVTSAQKNPTAFYLCASNQGNTEAFFGQGTRLTVV.

The chain carries TRBV6-1 and TRBJ1-5, with D unclear. Deletions cut 2 bases from V and 10 bases from J, with 15 bases between. The CDR3 sequence is 14 residues long. CDR1 MNHNS and CDR2 SASEGT come from the germline V gene. As DNA, the CDR3 is TGTGCCAGCAGTGAAAGTGACGGGTTAGGCCCCCAGCATTTT. Translating it yields CASSESDGLGPQHF.

The chain employs TRBV28 and TRBJ2-5, with 7 positions matching TRBD2. Germline CDR1 is MDHEN and CDR2 is SYDVKM. J was trimmed by 1 base and V by 2 bases; bases with no gene match: 7. CDR3 length: 16 residues. In DNA form, the CDR3 reads TGTGCCAGCAGTTTAGGGTCGGGAGGCGGCCAAGAGACCCAGTACTTC. It yields the protein CASSLGSGGGQETQYF.

About this clone: Sequence at one end of the junction differs from germline and may be a read error. The genes are TRBV12-3 or TRBV12-4 and TRBJ1-6, with D tentatively TRBD1 (5 bases). This CDR3 is 13 amino acids long. CDR3 amino acids: CASSLAQGSPLHF. In DNA, the CDR3 is TGTGCCAGCAGCTTAGCCCAGGGTTCACCCCTCCACTTT.

The rearrangement joins TRBV3-1 (or the pseudogene TRBV3-2) to TRBJ1-1, with 7 bases matching TRBD1. This CDR3 comprises 14 residues. Germline V gives CDR1 LGHDT, CDR2 YNNKEL (reference sequence). V was pared by 4 bases and J by 2 bases, with 4 bases of the junction left unmatched. DNA of the CDR3: TGTGCCAGCAGCCCGTACAGGGGAAACACTGAAGCTTTCTTT. It yields the protein CASSPYRGNTEAFF.

The chain employs TRBV4-1 and TRBJ1-1; D gene uncertain. CDR3 size: 15 residues. The V end lost 0 bases, the J end lost 2 bases, and 10 bases lay between the germline ends. Germline CDR1 and CDR2: MGHRA and YSYEKL. CDR3 sequence: CASSQEGILNTEAFF. Here the CDR3 DNA reads TGCGCCAGCAGCCAAGAGGGCATCTTAAACACTGAAGCTTTCTTT.

This clone has a handful of counts. This chain uses TRBV2 with TRBJ1-6, with D unclear. With 4 bases removed from V and 10 bases from J, the gap between germline ends came to 5 bases. Per germline, CDR1 SNHLY and CDR2 FYNNEI. The CDR3 has 11 residues. In DNA, the CDR3 is TGTGCCAGCAGTGGGGAGTCACCCCTCCACTTT. Translated: CASSGESPLHF.